This T cell receptor beta chain was sequenced during a study of CD8+CD57+ T cells in acquired aplastic anemia. At least ten counts were recorded for this clonotype. Trimming stripped 1 base from V and 8 bases from J, with 9 bases between. The CDR3 is 13 amino acids. Per germline, CDR1 MGHRA and CDR2 YSYEKL. Genomic DNA was employed as the template in profiling TCR beta VDJ and CDR3. Each CDR3 protein is one row after TCRdb ran MiXCR on the reads. The table lists about 240,000 distinct CDR3 sequences, around 46% of them singletons. Sequencing involved patients with CD8+CD57+ cell expansion previously shown by flow cytometry.

The sequencing sample was made of sorted CD4+, CD8+, or CD8+CD57+ T cells (not recorded which) from PBMCs. This clonotype originated in a human donor with aplastic anemia. The rearrangement uses TRBV4-1 and TRBJ2-1; D may be TRBD1 (5 bases). CDR3 sequence reads: CASSQVARDEQFF. The CDR3 coding sequence is TGCGCCAGCAGCCAAGTCGCCAGGGATGAGCAGTTCTTC.